Below are 10 T cell receptor beta chains sequenced from a single sample in a study of T-cell memory formation after mild COVID-19. From the 5' RACE reads, TCRdb called clonotypes with MiXCR, one entry per CDR3 protein. The sample lists 300,000 to 400,000 distinct CDR3 sequences; under 25% were seen once. The sequenced material came from PBMCs or a T cell subset sorted from them (not recorded which). Receptor source: an adult woman who had mild COVID-19 (a few samples of this study predate the infection). Cell type and time point are not known.

This clonotype was seen only once. This chain joins TRBV19 and TRBJ1-5; 7 bases align to TRBD1. V lost 2 bases to trimming and J lost 11 bases; unmatched junction nucleotides: 15. This CDR3 is 16 amino acids long. The germline gives CDR1 LNHDA, CDR2 SQIVND (reference sequence). CDR3 loop: CASSIIPYRGFRAQHF. In nucleotides, the CDR3 is TGTGCCAGTAGTATAATTCCGTACAGGGGATTTAGGGCCCAGCATTTT. The full variable domain, with the rest looked up from reference TRBV19 and TRBJ1-5, is DGGITQSPKYLFRKEGQNVTLSCEQNLNHDAMYWYRQDPGQGLRLIYYSQIVNDFQKGDIAEGYSVSREKKESFPLTVTSAQKNPTAFYLCASSIIPYRGFRAQHFGDGTRLSIL.

The chain is built from TRBV6-2 or TRBV6-3 and TRBJ2-3, with 7 bases lining up with TRBD2. With 4 bases clipped from V and 5 bases from J, the junction kept 12 bases outside the gene matches. Looked up from germline, CDR1 is MNHEY and CDR2 is SVGEGT. The CDR3 contains 16 residues. CDR3 amino acids: CASSSRLAFPGDTQYF. The CDR3 DNA sequence: TGTGCCAGCAGTTCCAGACTAGCTTTCCCGGGAGATACGCAGTATTTT.

The genes are TRBV7-3 and TRBJ2-7, with 9 positions matching TRBD1. CDR1 is SGHTA, CDR2 FQGTGA, per germline. The V and J ends lost 3 bases and 6 bases, in that order; junction bases with no gene match: 3. The CDR3 loop spans 13 amino acids. DNA of the CDR3: TGTGCCAGCAGCTTGGGACAGGGCTTCGAGCAGTACTTC. Its translation is CASSLGQGFEQYF.

This clonotype has a count of ten or more. The chain employs TRBV7-8 and TRBJ2-5, with 8 bases lining up with TRBD2. V dropped 3 bases and J dropped 4; count of bases not matched to a gene: 7. CDR3 length: 15 amino acids. Germline CDR1 is SGHVS and CDR2 is FQNEAQ. The CDR3 DNA sequence: TGTGCCAGCAGCTTGAGCGGGGGTATCGCAGAGACCCAGTACTTC. It translates to CASSLSGGIAETQYF.

This clonotype was counted ten times or more. The chain joins TRBV20-1 to TRBJ2-2; D not certain. CDR1 DFQATT and CDR2 SNEGSKA come from the germline V gene (reference sequence). The V end was cut by 3 bases, the J end by 2 bases, with 10 bases between. The CDR3 is made up of 14 amino acids. CDR3 DNA sequence: TGCAGTGCTAGTTCTGGGCCTAACACCGGGGAGCTGTTTTTT. Encoded protein: CSASSGPNTGELFF.

V usage is TRBV7-9 and J usage is TRBJ2-2; D is possibly TRBD1 (6 bases). V shed 5 bases and J shed 6 bases, with 19 bases lying between them. CDR1 and CDR2 from the germline V gene are SEHNR and FQNEAQ (reference sequence). CDR3 size: 16 residues. In DNA, the CDR3 is TGTGCCAGCAGCCCGGCGACAGGTCTTTACGCCGGGGAGCTGTTTTTT. Protein product: CASSPATGLYAGELFF.

The chain links TRBV6-2 or TRBV6-3 to TRBJ2-7; 11 bases map to TRBD1. Germline V lookup: CDR1 MNHEY, CDR2 SVGEGT. V gave up 6 bases and J gave up 5 bases; unmatched junction bases: 6. The CDR3 is 14 amino acids. CDR3 nucleotides: TGTGCCAGCAGCCGTCAGGACAGGGGGCACGAGCAGTACTTC. This gives the protein CASSRQDRGHEQYF.

This clonotype was picked up a small number of times. This chain joins TRBV5-1 and TRBJ2-5; 9 bases match TRBD2. The V gene end was trimmed by 2 bases and the J gene end by 1 base; junction bases not matched to a gene: 3. Per the germline V gene, CDR1 is SGHRS and CDR2 is YFSETQ. The CDR3 totals 15 residues. The CDR3 nucleotides are TGCGCCAGCAGCTTTAGCGGGGGTACCCAAGAGACCCAGTACTTC. Protein: CASSFSGGTQETQYF.

This clonotype came up a few times. The rearrangement joins TRBV4-2 to TRBJ2-3, with 9 bases aligning to TRBD1. This CDR3 region has 15 residues. Germline CDR1 LGHNA, CDR2 YNFKEQ. Trimming at V came to 0 bases and at J to 3 bases, leaving 1 base not matched to a gene. CDR3 coding DNA: TGTGCCAGCAGCCAAGAAGGGACAGGGACAGATACGCAGTATTTT. It translates to CASSQEGTGTDTQYF.

As concerns this clonotype: A read error may account for a junction end that differs from germline. The chain combines TRBV6-5 with TRBJ1-2, with D possibly matching TRBD1 (6 bases). Germline values: CDR1 MNHEY, CDR2 SVGAGI. There are 11 residues in the CDR3. This CDR3 reads CASSDEQGSHF. The CDR3 DNA is TGTGCCAGCAGTGACGAACAGGGATCCCACTTC.